The next 25 T cell receptor beta chains were all read from a single sample in a study of cytomegalovirus exposure and HLA in healthy donors. The PCR had 60 Vbeta and 13 Jbeta primers. Sequenced by immunoSEQ multiplex PCR; TCRdb stores in-frame clones only, minus some. The table counts about 120,000 clones; roughly 3.6% lies in the top ten. Sequencing used PBMCs. These receptor sequences come from a young man in good health and CMV-seronegative.

The J gene is TRBJ2-5, the V gene TRBV5-1, with 9 bases matching TRBD2. The V gene's germline CDR1 is SGHRS and CDR2 YFSETQ. The ends lost 0 bases at V and 5 bases at J; junction bases unmatched: 11. The CDR3 extends over 17 amino acids. The CDR3 is CASSLGGGASLRETQYF. The CDR3 bases are TGCGCCAGCAGCTTGGGCGGGGGGGCATCTCTCCGGGAGACCCAGTACTTC.

The chain joins TRBV2 to TRBJ2-7; TRBD1 aligns across 8 bases. This CDR3 contains 15 residues. The V gene end was trimmed by 4 bases and the J gene end by 4 bases; junction bases not matched to a gene: 9. The V gene's germline CDR1 is SNHLY and CDR2 FYNNEI. CDR3 sequence (DNA): TGTGCCAGCAGTGCATTCGACAGGGGTGGTTACGAGCAGTACTTC. Translation: CASSAFDRGGYEQYF.

V usage is TRBV5-1 and J usage is TRBJ1-5, with 9 bases that match TRBD1. This CDR3 is 16 amino acids long. V gave up 0 bases and J gave up 7 bases; unmatched junction bases: 8. CDR1 and CDR2 (germline): SGHRS, YFSETQ. CDR3: CASSLDGTGFGQPQHF. The CDR3 nucleotides read TGCGCCAGCAGCTTGGATGGGACAGGGTTCGGGCAGCCCCAGCATTTT.

The rearrangement uses TRBV21-1 and TRBJ1-2; the D segment call TRBD1 is taken from the table without a DNA check. TRBV21-1 is recorded as a pseudogene. The CDR3 extends over 14 amino acids. CDR3 nucleotides: TGTGCCAGCAGCACCCGACAGGGGGCACAGGGCTACACCTTC. It encodes CASSTRQGAQGYTF.

V and J are TRBV7-3 and TRBJ1-1; 7 nucleotides match TRBD1. CDR1 is SGHTA and CDR2 is FQGTGA in the germline V gene. After removal of 2 bases from V and 1 base from J, the junction contained 4 bases not matched to a gene. CDR3 length: 15 amino acids. The CDR3 nucleotides are TGTGCCAGCAGCTTATCTACAGGGGCGAACACTGAAGCTTTCTTT. As protein: CASSLSTGANTEAFF.

The chain is built from TRBV2 and TRBJ1-5, with 8 bases lining up with TRBD1. Per the germline V gene, CDR1 is SNHLY and CDR2 is FYNNEI. The V segment lost 2 bases and the J segment 2 bases; nucleotides outside the gene matches: 2. This CDR3 comprises 15 residues. CDR3 coding DNA: TGTGCCAGCAGTGAATCAGGGGGCCGCAATCAGCCCCAGCATTTT. This codes for CASSESGGRNQPQHF.

J is TRBJ2-3 and V is TRBV6-1; tentatively, D is TRBD2 (7 bases). The CDR3 has 14 amino acids. V lost 8 bases and J lost 1, with 13 bases in between. Germline V gives CDR1 MNHNS, CDR2 SASEGT. CDR3 in amino acids: CASGRGPRTDTQYF. Here the CDR3 DNA reads TGTGCCAGCGGGCGGGGGCCCCGCACAGATACGCAGTATTTT.

The V gene is TRBV27, the J gene TRBJ1-1, with D perhaps TRBD1 (5 bases). This CDR3 region has 16 residues. With 2 bases removed from V and 1 base from J, the gap between germline ends came to 14 bases. Germline-derived CDR1 and CDR2 are MNHEY and SMNVEV (reference sequence). CDR3 nucleotide sequence: TGTGCCAGCAGTTTAGGCCCCCTGGGGGGGAACACTGAAGCTTTCTTT. Translated, it gives CASSLGPLGGNTEAFF.

The V call is TRBV5-3, the J call TRBJ1-3; no clear D gene. TRBV5-3 is recorded as an ORF, its role being uncertain. The length of the CDR3 is 15 residues. Trimming pared 2 bases from V and 0 bases from J, leaving 9 bases between. The CDR3 protein is CARSFFVSSGNTIYF. The CDR3 DNA sequence: TGTGCCAGAAGCTTCTTCGTCAGCTCTGGAAACACCATATATTTT.

This chain joins TRBV10-3 and TRBJ1-4; TRBD1 aligns across 9 bases. Germline-derived CDR1 and CDR2 are ENHRY and SYGVKD. The CDR3 loop spans 17 amino acids. With 0 bases clipped from V and 8 bases from J, the junction kept 10 bases outside the gene matches. The DNA of the CDR3 is TGTGCCATCAGTGAGTCCTTCGGGACAGGGAGAGAGGAAAAACTGTTTTTT. Translated, it gives CAISESFGTGREEKLFF.

This chain connects TRBV5-4 to TRBJ1-6, with 9 bases aligning to TRBD1. CDR1 is SGHNT, CDR2 YYREEE, per germline (reference sequence). V shed 2 bases and J 10 bases; nucleotides not matched to a gene: 4. CDR3 length equals 14 residues. The CDR3 reads CASSLQGAGSPLHF. DNA for the CDR3: TGTGCCAGCAGCTTACAGGGGGCAGGGTCACCCCTCCACTTT.

This rearrangement joins TRBV7-8 to TRBJ2-1; 13 bases agree with TRBD2. The CDR3 loop spans 16 amino acids. V lost 5 bases, J lost 3 bases, and 4 bases stayed unmatched. From germline, CDR1 is SGHVS and CDR2 FQNEAQ. The CDR3 region has the DNA TGTGCCAGCAGCGGTCGGACTAGCGGGGGCTACAATGAGCAGTTCTTC. Encoded protein: CASSGRTSGGYNEQFF.

V gene TRBV7-3 combines with J gene TRBJ2-7; D unresolved. V was clipped by 5 bases and J by 1 base, with 12 bases between them. The CDR3 length is 14 residues. Germline CDR1 SGHTA, CDR2 FQGTGA. The CDR3 reads CASSLSADSYEQYF. CDR3 sequence (DNA): TGTGCCAGCAGCCTTTCCGCGGATTCCTACGAGCAGTACTTC.

This chain links TRBV7-9 with TRBJ1-1, with D possibly TRBD1 on 5 matching bases. Trimming took 2 bases from V and 0 from J, leaving 19 bases between them. From germline, CDR1 is SEHNR and CDR2 FQNEAQ (reference sequence). This CDR3 spans 18 amino acids. This CDR3 reads CASSLWQGRRAMNTEAFF. For the CDR3, the DNA is TGTGCCAGCAGCTTATGGCAGGGTCGGAGGGCTATGAACACTGAAGCTTTCTTT.

In nucleotides, the CDR3 is TGTGCCAGCAGCCCCGGGACAGGGGATTCTTTTTTCTATGGCTACACCTTC. Protein product: CASSPGTGDSFFYGYTF. The rearrangement links TRBV5-5 to TRBJ1-2, with 10 bases aligning to TRBD1. This CDR3 region has 17 residues. Germline V gene data show CDR1 as SGHKS and CDR2 as YYEKEE (reference sequence). After removal of 4 bases from V and 4 bases from J, the junction contained 13 bases not matched to a gene.

The chain recombines TRBV9 with TRBJ2-1; 7 nucleotides agree with TRBD1. The CDR3 runs 15 residues. Germline CDR1 is SGDLS and CDR2 is YYNGEE. The V segment lost 0 bases and the J segment 3 bases; nucleotides outside the gene matches: 3. CDR3 residues: CASSVAPGGYNEQFF. Written as DNA, the CDR3 is TGTGCCAGCAGCGTAGCTCCAGGGGGCTACAATGAGCAGTTCTTC.

The CDR3 nucleotides are TGTGCCAGTAGTATAGCGGAGGGTCCCTACGAGCAGTACTTC. Encoded protein: CASSIAEGPYEQYF. V usage is TRBV19 and J usage is TRBJ2-7, with a tentative D call TRBD2 (6 bases). V lost 1 base, J lost 2 bases, and 9 bases lay in between. The germline V gene has CDR1 LNHDA and CDR2 SQIVND (reference sequence). This CDR3 has 14 amino acids.

V usage is TRBV18 and J usage is TRBJ2-5; 9 bases align to TRBD2. The CDR3 covers 15 residues. The germline V gene encodes CDR1 KGHSH and CDR2 LQKENI. Losses at the gene ends were 2 bases for V and 4 bases for J; bases not matched to a gene: 5. The DNA for the CDR3 is TGTGCCAGCTCACCAGAGACTAGCGGTCGAGAGACCCAGTACTTC. Protein: CASSPETSGRETQYF.

The chain employs TRBV2 and TRBJ2-2; no clear D. The CDR3 has 14 residues. Per germline, CDR1 SNHLY and CDR2 FYNNEI. Trimming removed 9 bases at V and 0 bases at J, with 11 bases between. The CDR3 region is CASHFYPNTGELFF. The CDR3 DNA reads as TGTGCCAGTCACTTCTACCCGAACACCGGGGAGCTGTTTTTT.

The rearrangement uses TRBV29-1 and TRBJ1-4; maybe TRBD1 (5 bases). The CDR3 totals 13 residues. V lost 3 bases to trimming and J lost 5 bases, with 10 bases between them. The germline V gene has CDR1 SQVTM and CDR2 ANQGSEA. The CDR3 loop is CSVEGGANEKLFF. The DNA of the CDR3 is TGCAGCGTTGAGGGGGGTGCGAATGAAAAACTGTTTTTT.

This sequence joins TRBV25-1 and TRBJ2-5, with a weak D call TRBD2 (6 bases). Germline V lookup: CDR1 MGHDK, CDR2 SYGVNS. The V end was cut by 0 bases, the J end by 4 bases, with 9 bases between. This CDR3 has 14 amino acids. This chain's CDR3 is CASSEYRGLETQYF. In DNA, the CDR3 is TGTGCCAGCAGTGAATACCGGGGGTTAGAGACCCAGTACTTC.

The chain couples TRBV5-6 to TRBJ2-3; 11 nucleotides match TRBD2. V was clipped by 4 bases and J by 4 bases; unmatched bases: 5. The CDR3 totals 15 residues. Germline V CDR1 and CDR2: SGHDT, YYEEEE. CDR3 region: CASSGSGGASDTQYF. The CDR3 DNA sequence: TGTGCCAGCAGCGGTAGCGGGGGGGCTTCAGATACGCAGTATTTT.

The V call is TRBV5-4, the J call TRBJ2-7, with D possibly matching TRBD2 (7 bases). V was cut by 0 bases and J by 5 bases, with 12 bases left in between. There are 14 residues in the CDR3. The germline V gene encodes CDR1 SGHNT and CDR2 YYREEE (reference sequence). CDR3 DNA: TGTGCCAGCAGCTTGGTAGGGAGGGGGAACGAGCAGTACTTC. Translating gives CASSLVGRGNEQYF. Looking up the rest from reference TRBV5-4 and TRBJ2-7 gives the full variable domain: ETGVTQSPTHLIKTRGQQVTLRCSSQSGHNTVSWYQQALGQGPQFIFQYYREEENGRGNFPPRFSGLQFPNYSSELNVNALELDDSALYLCASSLVGRGNEQYFGPGTRLTVT.

In the case of this clone: An end of the junction differs from the germline gene, which may be a read error. The V gene is TRBV13, the J gene TRBJ2-7; TRBD1 might be the D (6 bases). The CDR3 totals 19 residues. CDR1 and CDR2 from the germline V gene are PRHDT and FYEKMQ (reference sequence). The CDR3 nucleotides are TGTGCCAGCGGCTTAGAGCTCGGGAACGAGGGGGACACTACCTACGAGCAGTACTTC. It translates to CASGLELGNEGDTTYEQYF.

The chain links TRBV5-5 to TRBJ2-7; 9 nucleotides line up with TRBD2. This CDR3 has 13 residues. V shed 1 base and J 6 bases; nucleotides not matched to a gene: 2. Germline V lookup: CDR1 SGHKS, CDR2 YYEKEE (reference sequence). DNA for the CDR3: TGTGCCAGCAGCTTGCAACTAGCGGGCGAGCAGTACTTC. This encodes CASSLQLAGEQYF.